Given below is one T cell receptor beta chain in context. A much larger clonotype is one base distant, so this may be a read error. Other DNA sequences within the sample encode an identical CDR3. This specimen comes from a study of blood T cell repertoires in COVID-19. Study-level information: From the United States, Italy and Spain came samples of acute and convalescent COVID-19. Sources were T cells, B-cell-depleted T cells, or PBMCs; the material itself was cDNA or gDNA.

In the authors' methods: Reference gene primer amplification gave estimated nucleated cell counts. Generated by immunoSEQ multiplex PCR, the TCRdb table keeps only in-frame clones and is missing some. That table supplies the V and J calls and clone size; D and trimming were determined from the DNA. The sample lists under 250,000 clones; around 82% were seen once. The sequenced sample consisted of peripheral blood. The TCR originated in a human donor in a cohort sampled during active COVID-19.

CDR3 in DNA: TGTGCCAGCAGTTTAGGGACAGGGGGCAATCAGCCCCAGCATTTT. Translating gives CASSLGTGGNQPQHF. The chain links TRBV27 to TRBJ1-5, with 10 bases that match TRBD1. The V gene end was trimmed by 2 bases and the J gene end by 2 bases; junction bases not matched to a gene: 0. The CDR3 sequence is 15 residues long. CDR1 is MNHEY and CDR2 is SMNVEV in the germline V gene (reference sequence).